This entry lists 2 T cell receptor beta chains sequenced from one sample in a study of CXCR3-negative and CXCR3-positive naive CD8 T cells. Findings of the study overall: Researchers report that CXCR3-positive naive cells carry more hydrophobic TRB CDR3s than CXCR3-negative naive cells.

5' RACE with UMI labels generated the TRB cDNA libraries. Reprocessing the 5' RACE reads, TCRdb reports a single entry for every CDR3 protein and omits DNA. Across 130,000 to 150,000 distinct CDR3 sequences, the top ten clones capture about 0.3% of the sample. Antigens for these TCRs are unknown. The sequenced sample consisted of naive CXCR3+ CD8+ T cells from blood. Documented subset: CD45RO-CCR7+CD27+CD95- naive CD8+ T cells expressing CXCR3 (TNR3+). The receptor set was obtained from a human donor in good health. Some clones in this sample may be carry-over from other donors' samples.

This chain uses TRBV4-3 with TRBJ2-7. CDR3 length: 17 amino acids. Germline loops: CDR1 LGHNA, CDR2 YSLEER. Here the CDR3 reads CASSQDNRFELPYEQYF.

This chain joins TRBV20-1 and TRBJ2-5. Germline-derived CDR1 and CDR2 are DFQATT and SNEGSKA (reference sequence). The CDR3 length is 14 residues. CDR3 in amino acids: CSGGEKRVQETQYF.